These 2 T cell receptor beta chains were all obtained from the same sample, sequenced in a study of CXCR3-negative and CXCR3-positive naive CD8 T cells. Points from the study as a whole: Naive cells with CXCR3 showed TRB CDR3s that were more hydrophobic than those in CXCR3-negative naive cells.

The TRB cDNA libraries were prepared by 5' RACE with UMI labels. TCRdb reworked the 5' RACE reads into one entry per CDR3 protein, no DNA. The table for this sample gives some 85,000 distinct CDR3 sequences. For these receptors, no antigen is known. The sample consisted of naive CXCR3+ CD8+ T cells from blood. This sample's subset: CD45RO-CCR7+CD27+CD95- naive CD8+ T cells expressing CXCR3 (TNR3+). The receptors stem from a human donor in good health. Some clones in this sample may be carry-over from other donors' samples.

V and J are TRBV11-3 and TRBJ2-1. This CDR3 is built from 13 residues. Per the germline V gene, CDR1 is SGHNT and CDR2 is YENEEA. The CDR3 reads CASSFGFYNEQFF.

The rearrangement uses TRBV28 and TRBJ1-1; without DNA, the TCRdb call of TRBD1 cannot be checked. The CDR3 runs to 17 residues. The V gene's germline CDR1 is MDHEN and CDR2 SYDVKM. CDR3 sequence: CASSLTGAGLLNTEAFF.